The 19 T cell receptor beta chains listed next were all sequenced from one sample in a study of T cells expressing NK-cell markers. TCRdb re-called the 5' RACE reads and catalogs CDR3 proteins one per entry, DNA excluded. The table lists hundreds of thousands of distinct CDR3 sequences. The sequenced sample was blood T cells: a sorted CD56 or NKG2C T cell subset, CD4+ or CD8+ T cells, or bulk PBMC T cells (not recorded which). These receptors all come from a woman aged 18 to 75 in good health.

The rearrangement uses TRBV7-9 and TRBJ2-1. Germline V gives CDR1 SEHNR, CDR2 FQNEAQ (reference sequence). The CDR3 sequence is 12 residues long. The CDR3 sequence: CASSLDHYEQFF.

The chain recombines TRBV12-3 or TRBV12-4 with TRBJ2-1; TCRdb's D gene call, TRBD2, goes unchecked for lack of DNA. The CDR3 length is 15 residues. CDR3 sequence reads: CASSLETRRRNEQFF.

The chain joins TRBV5-5 to TRBJ2-7. The CDR3 covers 12 residues. Germline CDR1 reads SGHKS; CDR2 reads YYEKEE (reference sequence). The CDR3 here is CASSLRFSEQYF.

The V call is TRBV11-1, the J call TRBJ1-1; TCRdb gives TRBD1 as the D gene, but with no DNA this cannot be confirmed. CDR1 SGHAT and CDR2 FQDESV come from the germline V gene (reference sequence). The CDR3 is 16 residues long. This CDR3 is CASSLVPPTENTEAFF.

The rearrangement uses TRBV28 and TRBJ2-3; TCRdb outputs TRBD2, but without DNA this stays unchecked. CDR3 length: 15 amino acids. Germline CDR1 is MDHEN and CDR2 is SYDVKM. CDR3 in amino acids: CASSRTSGTTDTQYF. The whole variable domain, filled in from reference TRBV28 and TRBJ2-3, reads DVKVTQSSRYLVKRTGEKVFLECVQDMDHENMFWYRQDPGLGLRLIYFSYDVKMKEKGDIPEGYSVSREKKERFSLILESASTNQTSMYLCASSRTSGTTDTQYFGPGTRLTVL.

The rearrangement joins TRBV20-1 to TRBJ2-3; TCRdb lists TRBD2, though no DNA is available to test this call. The CDR3 has 18 residues. Germline V gene lookup returns CDR1 DFQATT and CDR2 SNEGSKA (reference sequence). The chain's CDR3 is CSAREAAGGWGSTDTQYF.

The chain joins TRBV5-1 to TRBJ1-1. Germline lookup yields CDR1 SGHRS and CDR2 YFSETQ. The CDR3 is 15 residues long. The CDR3 here is CASSLAPGRETEAFF.

The CDR3 here is CASSSVLAGGHQNNNEQFF. The chain is built from TRBV12-3 or TRBV12-4 and TRBJ2-1; as DNA is missing, the TRBD2 call by TCRdb cannot be tested. The CDR3 loop spans 19 amino acids.

The chain employs TRBV27 and TRBJ2-1; the TCRdb call, TRBD2, lacks DNA for checking. Germline values: CDR1 MNHEY, CDR2 SMNVEV (reference sequence). This CDR3 contains 16 residues. CDR3 region: CASSPISSGSGDEQFF.

The V gene is TRBV14, the J gene TRBJ1-1; TCRdb selects TRBD1, and the lack of DNA leaves this call unchecked. The length of the CDR3 is 16 residues. In germline, CDR1 is SGHDN, CDR2 FVKESK. CDR3 sequence: CATRTQTGAQNTEAFF.

The chain is built from TRBV5-5 and TRBJ2-5; TCRdb's assignment of TRBD2 cannot be checked, as there is no DNA. Germline V gene data show CDR1 as SGHKS and CDR2 as YYEKEE (reference sequence). This CDR3 has 15 residues. The CDR3 loop is CASSPGTGRGETQYF.

This chain connects TRBV28 to TRBJ2-5; TCRdb's D call, TRBD1, is unchecked because there is no DNA. The CDR3 sequence is 16 residues long. The germline V gene encodes CDR1 MDHEN and CDR2 SYDVKM. CDR3 amino acids: CASSSPGTGNMETQYF.

The chain combines TRBV24-1 with TRBJ1-2; TCRdb selects TRBD1, and the lack of DNA leaves this call unchecked. CDR1 is KGHDR, CDR2 SFDVKD, per germline. The CDR3 is 17 residues long. This CDR3 reads CATTITGTGERVSGYTF.

This chain links TRBV20-1 with TRBJ1-1; TCRdb returns TRBD1, unconfirmable since there is no DNA. Germline V gene sequence: CDR1 DFQATT, CDR2 SNEGSKA (reference sequence). This CDR3 contains 14 residues. CDR3 amino acids: CSARIRGQNTEAFF.

This chain links TRBV7-9 with TRBJ2-1; TCRdb selects TRBD2, and the lack of DNA leaves this call unchecked. The CDR3 has 17 residues. CDR1 and CDR2 (germline): SEHNR, FQNEAQ (reference sequence). The CDR3 region is CASSLKLRLAGGNEQFF.

The chain is built from TRBV29-1 and TRBJ2-3; as DNA is missing, the TRBD1 call by TCRdb cannot be tested. Germline V gene sequence: CDR1 SQVTM, CDR2 ANQGSEA. The CDR3 loop spans 13 amino acids. This CDR3 reads CSVESRGADTQYF.

The CDR3 loop is CASSPFLLAGHYNEQFF. V is TRBV12-3 or TRBV12-4 and J is TRBJ2-1; TCRdb selects TRBD2, and the lack of DNA leaves this call unchecked. CDR3 length: 17 residues.

CDR3: CSAGIAGQNEAFF. This rearrangement joins TRBV20-1 to TRBJ1-1; the D call of TRBD1 rests on TCRdb alone, since no DNA is present to check it. The germline CDR1 and CDR2 sequences are DFQATT and SNEGSKA (reference sequence). The CDR3 totals 13 residues.

The chain is built from TRBV20-1 and TRBJ2-5; TCRdb reports TRBD1, a call that lacks DNA to check it against. Germline V lookup: CDR1 DFQATT, CDR2 SNEGSKA (reference sequence). This CDR3 is built from 13 residues. CDR3 loop: CSAKGQDKETQYF.